These 16 T cell receptor beta chains were sequenced from one sample in a study of blood T cell repertoires in COVID-19. Produced via immunoSEQ multiplex PCR; TCRdb's table is partial and in-frame only. Of about 190,000 clones listed, roughly 80% are singletons. Sequenced input: peripheral blood. These receptors all stem from a woman between 55 and 75 years old with COVID-19, enrolled during active disease.

V gene TRBV15 combines with J gene TRBJ1-1; D may be TRBD1 (5 bases). CDR1 LNHNV and CDR2 YYDKDF come from the germline V gene (reference sequence). The CDR3 is 15 residues long. V lost 0 bases to trimming and J lost 1 base, with 9 bases between them. The CDR3 region has the DNA TGTGCCACCAGCAGAGATCGAGGACAGAACACTGAAGCTTTCTTT. It encodes CATSRDRGQNTEAFF.

J is TRBJ2-7 and V is TRBV6-5; perhaps TRBD2 as D (5 bases). V lost 8 bases and J 3 bases, leaving 11 bases between the germline ends. CDR3 length equals 12 residues. Germline V gene sequence: CDR1 MNHEY, CDR2 SVGAGI. CDR3 coding DNA: TGTGCCAGCGCTCGGGATCGCTACGAGCAGTACTTC. Its translation: CASARDRYEQYF.

This rearrangement joins TRBV23-1 to TRBJ2-1, with D possibly TRBD2 on 5 matching bases. TRBV23-1 is reported as an ORF; its role is uncertain. The CDR3 is made up of 13 amino acids. V was cut by 10 bases and J by 12 bases, with 22 bases left in between. In DNA, the CDR3 is TGCGCCACCAAAAATCGGGGTAACCTGACGCAGTTCTTC. It is translated as CATKNRGNLTQFF.

The chain is built from TRBV7-2 and TRBJ1-6; a possible D gene is TRBD1 (5 bases). The CDR3 is 12 residues long. Trimming stripped 5 bases from V and 14 bases from J, with 13 bases between. Germline-derived CDR1 and CDR2 are SGHTA and FQGNSA. In nucleotides, the CDR3 is TGTGCCAGCAGCCCCGGCCAGGGTTCCCTCCACTTT. Amino acid sequence: CASSPGQGSLHF.

V usage is TRBV5-4 and J usage is TRBJ2-5; no clear D. Trimming shortened V by 0 bases and J by 1 base, and 7 bases separated the two germline ends. CDR3 length equals 14 residues. Germline V CDR1 and CDR2: SGHNT, YYREEE (reference sequence). CDR3 bases: TGTGCCAGCAGCTTGGTCGGGTTCCAAGAGACCCAGTACTTC. Its translation is CASSLVGFQETQYF. Filled out from reference TRBV5-4 and TRBJ2-5, the complete variable domain reads ETGVTQSPTHLIKTRGQQVTLRCSSQSGHNTVSWYQQALGQGPQFIFQYYREEENGRGNFPPRFSGLQFPNYSSELNVNALELDDSALYLCASSLVGFQETQYFGPGTRLLVL.

This clone occurred a few times. The CDR3 sequence is CASKAGTTDVGELFF. CDR3 DNA: TGTGCCAGTAAAGCGGGGACTACAGATGTCGGGGAGCTGTTTTTT. The genes are TRBV19 and TRBJ2-2; TRBD2 agrees at 7 bases. Germline-derived CDR1 and CDR2 are LNHDA and SQIVND (reference sequence). V was clipped by 7 bases and J by 7 bases; unmatched bases: 12. This CDR3 region has 15 residues. Based on the CDR3 plus reference TRBV19 and TRBJ2-2, the full variable domain is DGGITQSPKYLFRKEGQNVTLSCEQNLNHDAMYWYRQDPGQGLRLIYYSQIVNDFQKGDIAEGYSVSREKKESFPLTVTSAQKNPTAFYLCASKAGTTDVGELFFGEGSRLTVL.

The V gene is TRBV2, the J gene TRBJ2-1; 7 bases map to TRBD1. Germline assignment: CDR1 SNHLY and CDR2 FYNNEI. Trimming at V came to 6 bases and at J to 5 bases, leaving 10 bases not matched to a gene. The CDR3 covers 15 residues. The CDR3 loop reads CASSLQGFANNEQFF. As DNA, the CDR3 is TGTGCCAGCAGCCTACAGGGGTTCGCCAACAATGAGCAGTTCTTC.

The CDR3 region has the DNA TGCGCCAGCGGAGCGGACAGGGGGCGCTTAGATGAAGCTTTCTTT. Amino acids: CASGADRGRLDEAFF. This chain connects TRBV5-1 to TRBJ1-1, with TRBD1 matching over 11 bases. V lost 7 bases and J lost 7; bases outside the gene matches: 12. There are 15 residues in the CDR3. Looked up from germline, CDR1 is SGHRS and CDR2 is YFSETQ. Variable domain in full (rest from reference TRBV5-1 and TRBJ1-1): KAGVTQTPRYLIKTRGQQVTLSCSPISGHRSVSWYQQTPGQGLQFLFEYFSETQRNKGNFPGRFSGRQFSNSRSEMNVSTLELGDSALYLCASGADRGRLDEAFFGQGTRLTVV.

The chain combines TRBV4-1 with TRBJ2-7, with D perhaps TRBD1 (6 bases). V lost 0 bases and J lost 6, with 18 bases in between. This CDR3 is built from 16 residues. Per the germline V gene, CDR1 is MGHRA and CDR2 is YSYEKL. This chain's CDR3 is CASSQDLQGPLSEQYV. For the CDR3, the DNA is TGCGCCAGCAGCCAAGATCTACAGGGCCCTCTTTCCGAGCAGTACGTC.

J is TRBJ2-1 and V is TRBV19; 7 positions agree with TRBD2. There are 15 residues in the CDR3. Trimming at V came to 7 bases and at J to 4 bases, leaving 10 bases not matched to a gene. Germline assignment: CDR1 LNHDA and CDR2 SQIVND (reference sequence). CDR3 nucleotides: TGTGCCAGTAATAAAAACGGGGGAGGGTACAATGAGCAGTTCTTC. Amino acids: CASNKNGGGYNEQFF.

Regarding this clone: This same CDR3 is encoded by further DNA sequences in the sample. This chain uses TRBV7-9 with TRBJ2-3; D is uncertain. This CDR3 spans 11 amino acids. Between the trimmed V and J ends, which lost 8 bases and 0 bases, there was a span of 3 bases. In germline, CDR1 is SEHNR, CDR2 FQNEAQ (reference sequence). Written as DNA, the CDR3 is TGTGCCAGCTCTAGCACAGATACGCAGTATTTT. Translating it yields CASSSTDTQYF.

The rearrangement joins TRBV5-1 to TRBJ1-1, with D tentatively TRBD1 (5 bases). V lost 1 base and J lost 0, with 13 bases in between. The germline CDR1 and CDR2 sequences are SGHRS and YFSETQ. This CDR3 contains 16 residues. The CDR3 sequence: CASSLPTVGMNTEAFF. In nucleotides, the CDR3 is TGCGCCAGCAGCTTGCCGACAGTCGGTATGAACACTGAAGCTTTCTTT.

The CDR3 loop reads CASSVYRGDYGYTF. The CDR3 DNA reads as TGTGCCAGCAGTGTTTACAGGGGGGACTATGGCTACACCTTC. This rearrangement joins TRBV2 to TRBJ1-2, with TRBD1 matching over 8 bases. J was trimmed by 3 bases and V by 4 bases; bases with no gene match: 4. Germline V gene sequence: CDR1 SNHLY, CDR2 FYNNEI. CDR3 size: 14 residues.

The chain has TRBV5-5 and TRBJ2-2; D is unclear. The CDR3 loop spans 12 amino acids. CDR1 SGHKS and CDR2 YYEKEE come from the germline V gene (reference sequence). The V end lost 4 bases, the J end lost 8 bases, and 9 bases lay between the germline ends. CDR3 in DNA: TGTGCCAGCAGCAGTAACTGGGGGGAGCTGTTTTTT. It codes for CASSSNWGELFF.

The chain couples TRBV27 to TRBJ2-5; 9 positions agree with TRBD2. This CDR3 is 15 amino acids long. With 1 base clipped from V and 10 bases from J, the junction kept 10 bases outside the gene matches. Germline-derived CDR1 and CDR2 are MNHEY and SMNVEV (reference sequence). CDR3 bases: TGTGCCAGCAGTTTATTCCGGACTAGCGTGGGGGACCAGTACTTC. Protein sequence: CASSLFRTSVGDQYF.

The chain uses TRBV5-1 and TRBJ2-3; TRBD2 might be the D (5 bases). The CDR3 has 14 residues. Trimming stripped 3 bases from V and 2 bases from J, with 10 bases between. Germline CDR1 and CDR2: SGHRS and YFSETQ. The DNA for the CDR3 is TGCGCCAGCAGCTCCGACGGGAACACAGATACGCAGTATTTT. It specifies CASSSDGNTDTQYF.